The next 32 T cell receptor beta chains were all read from a single sample in a study of identical twins. TCRdb reprocessed the 5' RACE reads via MiXCR and lists one record per CDR3 protein. This sample has some 210,000 distinct CDR3 sequences, with roughly 15% found just once. The same sample was also studied in work on T cells expressing NK-cell markers.

The sequenced material came from CD8+ T cells sorted from blood. The receptors derive from a woman under 30 in good health.

The genes are TRBV2 and TRBJ2-1; D is tentatively TRBD1 or TRBD2 (5 bases each). V dropped 7 bases and J dropped 6 bases, with 13 bases sitting between them. The CDR3 totals 13 residues. The germline V gene encodes CDR1 SNHLY and CDR2 FYNNEI. The chain's CDR3 is CASMWGTCNEQFF. The CDR3 coding sequence is TGTGCCAGCATGTGGGGGACCTGCAATGAGCAGTTCTTC.

This clonotype was observed a few times. The CDR3 is CSVMTGSGYTF. The CDR3 bases are TGCAGCGTCATGACAGGGAGTGGCTACACCTTC. This chain links TRBV29-1 with TRBJ1-2; 7 nucleotides line up with TRBD1. Per germline, CDR1 SQVTM and CDR2 ANQGSEA. V dropped 6 bases and J dropped 7; count of bases not matched to a gene: 5. CDR3 size: 11 residues.

The chain couples TRBV6-4 to TRBJ2-7; the D gene is possibly TRBD2 (5 bases). Trimming shortened V by 3 bases and J by 0 bases, and 12 bases separated the two germline ends. CDR1 and CDR2 from the germline V gene are MRHNA and SNTAGT. The CDR3 runs 15 residues. This CDR3 is CASSEVASSSYEQYF. DNA for the CDR3: TGTGCCAGCAGTGAGGTAGCGTCGAGCTCCTACGAGCAGTACTTC.

The chain combines TRBV5-5 with TRBJ2-7, with TRBD2 matching over 14 bases. The V gene's germline CDR1 is SGHKS and CDR2 YYEKEE (reference sequence). V shed 2 bases and J 3 bases; nucleotides not matched to a gene: 4. The CDR3 sequence is 16 residues long. Here the CDR3 reads CASSFGTSGGFYEQYF. In DNA, the CDR3 is TGTGCCAGCAGCTTCGGGACTAGCGGGGGCTTCTACGAGCAGTACTTC.

Only a few counts were recorded for this clonotype. The rearrangement links TRBV6-2 or TRBV6-3 to TRBJ2-2, with D perhaps matching TRBD1 (5 bases). The V gene lost 2 bases and the J gene lost 7 bases, with 8 bases spanning the gap. The CDR3 runs 13 residues. Germline CDR1 is MNHEY and CDR2 is SVGEGT. CDR3 in DNA: TGTGCCAGCAGTTACGGAAGGGGCGGGGAGCTGTTTTTT. Amino acid sequence: CASSYGRGGELFF.

The CDR3 region has the DNA TGTGCCAGCAGCCATACTAGCGGTGTCACAGATACGCAGTATTTT. Protein sequence: CASSHTSGVTDTQYF. The rearrangement links TRBV7-3 to TRBJ2-3; 8 bases line up with TRBD2. V lost 5 bases to trimming and J lost 2 bases; unmatched junction nucleotides: 6. Germline CDR1 and CDR2: SGHTA and FQGTGA. CDR3 length: 15 residues. The full variable domain, in which reference TRBV7-3 and TRBJ2-3 provide the parts outside the CDR3, is GAGVSQTPSNKVTEKGKYVELRCDPISGHTALYWYRQSLGQGPEFLIYFQGTGAADDSGLPNDRFFAVRPEGSVSTLKIQRTERGDSAVYLCASSHTSGVTDTQYFGPGTRLTVL.

This clonotype was seen more than once but under ten times. CDR3 region: CASSSRQDYEQYF. The CDR3 DNA sequence: TGTGCCAGCAGCTCCCGACAGGACTACGAGCAGTACTTC. The chain is built from TRBV7-2 and TRBJ2-7, with a weak D call TRBD1 (6 bases). This CDR3 contains 13 residues. Germline assignment: CDR1 SGHTA and CDR2 FQGNSA. V was cut by 4 bases and J by 3 bases, with 10 bases left in between.

This clonotype was counted at least ten times. Written as DNA, the CDR3 is TGTGCCAGCAGTTTACGGGGTGAGGGGGAGACCCAGTACTTC. Translation: CASSLRGEGETQYF. V usage is TRBV12-3 or TRBV12-4 and J usage is TRBJ2-5; D possibly uses TRBD1 or TRBD2 (5 bases each). The CDR3 totals 14 residues. V shed 2 bases and J shed 5 bases, with 12 bases lying between them.

The V gene is TRBV12-3 or TRBV12-4, the J gene TRBJ2-3; 11 positions agree with TRBD2. The CDR3 sequence is 15 residues long. After removal of 4 bases from V and 3 bases from J, the junction contained 3 bases not matched to a gene. The DNA of the CDR3 is TGTGCCAGCAGTTCTACTAGCGGGGGAACAGATACGCAGTATTTT. It is translated as CASSSTSGGTDTQYF.

The V and J genes are TRBV12-5 and TRBJ1-5; 8 positions match TRBD1. Per the germline V gene, CDR1 is LGHNT and CDR2 is FRNRAP. This CDR3 contains 13 residues. J was trimmed by 4 bases and V by 6 bases; bases with no gene match: 2. The CDR3 DNA reads TGTGCTAGTGGGACAGGGGTAAATCAGCCCCAGCATTTT. It specifies CASGTGVNQPQHF.

This clonotype was recorded a few times. The chain couples TRBV29-1 to TRBJ2-6; tentatively, D is TRBD2 (5 bases). CDR1 is SQVTM, CDR2 ANQGSEA, per germline. The CDR3 has 17 residues. The ends were cut back, 7 bases at V and 0 bases at J, with 19 bases in the middle. CDR3 bases: TGCAGCGCCTGGGCGTGGACTCCTAGCTCTGGGGCCAACGTCCTGACTTTC. This encodes CSAWAWTPSSGANVLTF.

The rearrangement joins TRBV9 to TRBJ2-3, with 7 bases identical to TRBD1. Germline CDR1 is SGDLS and CDR2 is YYNGEE. The CDR3 contains 17 residues. Germline trimming cut 4 bases from V and 0 bases from J; bases unmatched to any gene: 11. For the CDR3, the DNA is TGTGCCAGCAGCCTCCGGACAGGTAGGGGAAGCACAGATACGCAGTATTTT. This gives the protein CASSLRTGRGSTDTQYF.

This clonotype was seen only once. The chain is built from TRBV29-1 and TRBJ2-2; unclear D gene. Germline assignment: CDR1 SQVTM and CDR2 ANQGSEA. The V end was cut by 7 bases, the J end by 3 bases, with 9 bases between. The CDR3 extends over 12 amino acids. The CDR3, as DNA: TGCAGCGCCGGTAGAGACACCGGGGAGCTGTTTTTT. Protein sequence: CSAGRDTGELFF.

The table lists this clonotype with a few counts. The CDR3 DNA sequence: TGCGCCAGCAGCTTGGCGGTAGGTGGCTCCTACAATGAGCAGTTCTTC. This translates into CASSLAVGGSYNEQFF. The chain combines TRBV5-1 with TRBJ2-1; the D is unclear. Germline V gene lookup returns CDR1 SGHRS and CDR2 YFSETQ. The V end was cut by 0 bases, the J end by 0 bases, with 10 bases between. The CDR3 covers 16 residues. Full variable domain (outside the CDR3, taken from reference TRBV5-1 and TRBJ2-1): KAGVTQTPRYLIKTRGQQVTLSCSPISGHRSVSWYQQTPGQGLQFLFEYFSETQRNKGNFPGRFSGRQFSNSRSEMNVSTLELGDSALYLCASSLAVGGSYNEQFFGPGTRLTVL.

The V gene is TRBV5-6, the J gene TRBJ2-3; no reliable D call. Trimming shortened V by 2 bases and J by 2 bases, and 9 bases separated the two germline ends. Germline-derived CDR1 and CDR2 are SGHDT and YYEEEE. The CDR3 has 14 amino acids. The CDR3 is CASSFGTATDTQYF. The DNA of the CDR3 is TGTGCCAGCAGCTTCGGAACAGCCACAGATACGCAGTATTTT.

The J gene is TRBJ2-1, the V gene TRBV6-5; 12 bases map to TRBD2. Germline V gives CDR1 MNHEY, CDR2 SVGAGI. This CDR3 contains 15 residues. The junction had 2 bases not matched to a gene; V was cut back by 2 bases and J by 6 bases. The CDR3 sequence: CASSYPSGRGNEQFF. CDR3 nucleotides: TGTGCCAGCAGTTACCCTAGCGGGAGGGGCAATGAGCAGTTCTTC.

Here the CDR3 DNA reads TGCAGTGCAGATGACAGGACCTACGAGCAGTACTTC. Protein: CSADDRTYEQYF. J is TRBJ2-7 and V is TRBV20-1; weak D call: TRBD1 (6 bases). Germline-derived CDR1 and CDR2 are DFQATT and SNEGSKA (reference sequence). The V end was cut by 6 bases, the J end by 2 bases, with 11 bases between. The CDR3 runs to 12 residues.

The sample holds a few counts of this clonotype. The chain has TRBV29-1 and TRBJ2-1, with D maybe TRBD1 (5 bases). The CDR3 length is 14 residues. Trimming removed 6 bases from V and 1 base from J, with 13 bases in between. Germline loops: CDR1 SQVTM, CDR2 ANQGSEA. DNA for the CDR3: TGCAGCGTCCCTTCGGACAAGTCCTACAATGAGCAGTTCTTC. Encoded protein: CSVPSDKSYNEQFF.

The chain combines TRBV11-1 with TRBJ2-5, with TRBD1 matching 7 bases. The germline V gene has CDR1 SGHAT and CDR2 FQDESV (reference sequence). This CDR3 spans 18 amino acids. The ends lost 5 bases at V and 1 base at J; junction bases unmatched: 16. The CDR3 region is CASSPGVSGQQSQETQYF. CDR3 bases: TGTGCCAGCAGCCCGGGCGTGTCGGGACAGCAAAGCCAAGAGACCCAGTACTTC.

The genes are TRBV30 and TRBJ2-3; no reliable D call. The CDR3 totals 10 residues. With 5 bases removed from V and 5 bases from J, the gap between germline ends came to 5 bases. Germline V gives CDR1 GTSNPN, CDR2 SVGIG (reference sequence). The CDR3 DNA reads as TGTGCCTGGCTCGGAGATACGCAGTATTTT. This translates into CAWLGDTQYF.

The CDR3 here is CASTSSQGIYEQYF. CDR3 sequence (DNA): TGTGCCAGCACCTCCTCACAGGGTATCTACGAGCAGTACTTC. This chain connects TRBV12-3 or TRBV12-4 to TRBJ2-7, with a possible D match to TRBD1 (6 bases). This CDR3 has 14 amino acids. V gave up 7 bases and J gave up 3 bases, with 16 bases separating them.

The chain recombines TRBV20-1 with TRBJ2-1, with D possibly being TRBD2 (6 bases). V lost 1 base, J lost 8 bases, and 12 bases lay in between. This CDR3 contains 13 residues. Germline assignment: CDR1 DFQATT and CDR2 SNEGSKA (reference sequence). DNA of the CDR3: TGCAGTGCTAGAGCGGGAGAGGATCATGAGCAGTTCTTC. This encodes CSARAGEDHEQFF.

For this clonotype: At one of its ends the junction is not consistent with the germline gene, which may arise from a read error. The rearrangement uses TRBV29-1 and TRBJ1-2, with D unresolved. Germline V gives CDR1 SQVTM, CDR2 ANQGSEA. This CDR3 has 11 amino acids. The CDR3 DNA reads TGCAGTGTTGAGGTTCGAGCTGGCTACACCTTC. Amino acids: CSVEVRAGYTF.

This clonotype has a handful of counts. This chain links TRBV11-3 with TRBJ2-5; D gene unclear. The V end lost 5 bases, the J end lost 1 base, and 8 bases lay between the germline ends. The CDR3 has 13 amino acids. The germline CDR1 and CDR2 sequences are SGHNT and YENEEA. This CDR3 is CASSPWTQETQYF. The DNA for the CDR3 is TGTGCCAGCAGCCCTTGGACCCAAGAGACCCAGTACTTC. Filled out from reference TRBV11-3 and TRBJ2-5, the complete variable domain reads EAGVVQSPRYKIIEKKQPVAFWCNPISGHNTLYWYLQNLGQGPELLIRYENEEAVDDSQLPKDRFSAERLKGVDSTLKIQPAELGDSAVYLCASSPWTQETQYFGPGTRLLVL.

The table lists this clonotype with a few counts. The J gene is TRBJ2-1, the V gene TRBV4-3; no clear D. The CDR3 is 18 amino acids. Germline CDR1 reads LGHNA; CDR2 reads YSLEER. Trimming removed 0 bases at V and 0 bases at J, with 15 bases between. Here the CDR3 reads CASSQDLRVISSYNEQFF. CDR3 coding DNA: TGCGCCAGCAGCCAAGATTTACGCGTTATTAGCTCCTACAATGAGCAGTTCTTC.

The chain joins TRBV6-1 to TRBJ2-7; D ambiguous. Germline V gene data show CDR1 as MNHNS and CDR2 as SASEGT. This CDR3 has 14 residues. V shed 6 bases and J shed 3 bases, with 15 bases lying between them. CDR3 nucleotides: TGTGCCAGCAGCGCCTCGCCAGAAAACTACGAGCAGTACTTC. Its protein product is CASSASPENYEQYF.

The rearrangement joins TRBV7-2 to TRBJ1-2; D is ambiguous. The V gene's germline CDR1 is SGHTA and CDR2 FQGNSA. The V end was cut by 2 bases, the J end by 4 bases, with 14 bases between. The CDR3 spans 15 residues. Written as DNA, the CDR3 is TGTGCCAGCAGCTTATATCCGTGGGCTGTCTATGGCTACACCTTC. Amino acids: CASSLYPWAVYGYTF.

The rearrangement links TRBV20-1 to TRBJ2-1, with 10 bases lining up with TRBD2. CDR1 and CDR2 (germline): DFQATT, SNEGSKA (reference sequence). The CDR3 extends over 14 amino acids. The V and J ends lost 5 bases and 10 bases, in that order; junction bases with no gene match: 11. The CDR3 coding sequence is TGCAGTGCTCCCCCCAGCGGGGGGGCTAAAGAGCAGTTCTTC. Translated: CSAPPSGGAKEQFF.

This clonotype has just a few counts. The chain has TRBV10-3 and TRBJ2-6, with D perhaps TRBD2 (5 bases). Germline CDR1 ENHRY, CDR2 SYGVKD. This CDR3 region has 15 residues. Trimming shortened V by 7 bases and J by 1 base, and 11 bases separated the two germline ends. CDR3 amino acids: CAINPGLSGANVLTF. In DNA, the CDR3 is TGTGCCATCAACCCCGGACTGTCTGGGGCCAACGTCCTGACTTTC.

A few counts support this clonotype. V gene TRBV11-2 combines with J gene TRBJ2-1; D gene unclear. CDR3 length equals 13 residues. Trimming left V 1 base short and J 8 bases short, with 9 bases between. Germline V lookup: CDR1 SGHAT, CDR2 FQNNGV. This CDR3 is CASSLVSADEQFF. The CDR3 nucleotides are TGTGCCAGCAGCTTAGTCAGTGCGGATGAGCAGTTCTTC.

This clonotype was observed a handful of times. The chain joins TRBV15 to TRBJ2-3; D is unresolved. Germline lookup yields CDR1 LNHNV and CDR2 YYDKDF (reference sequence). This CDR3 is 13 amino acids long. The germline V and J ends were trimmed by 6 bases and 5 bases, with 12 bases remaining between them. The DNA of the CDR3 is TGTGCCACCAGGGAACGACCGGGAGATACGCAGTATTTT. Its protein is CATRERPGDTQYF.

This clonotype has just a few counts. The chain recombines TRBV14 with TRBJ2-5; 12 bases map to TRBD2. With V trimmed by 0 bases and J by 5 bases, 1 base remained unmatched. In germline, CDR1 is SGHDN, CDR2 FVKESK. The CDR3 loop spans 15 amino acids. DNA for the CDR3: TGTGCCAGCAGCCAAGAACTAGCGGGGGGCGAGACCCAGTACTTC. As protein: CASSQELAGGETQYF. The variable domain in full, with the rest retrieved from reference TRBV14 and TRBJ2-5, is EAGVTQFPSHSVIEKGQTVTLRCDPISGHDNLYWYRRVMGKEIKFLLHFVKESKQDESGMPNNRFLAERTGGTYSTLKVQPAELEDSGVYFCASSQELAGGETQYFGPGTRLLVL.